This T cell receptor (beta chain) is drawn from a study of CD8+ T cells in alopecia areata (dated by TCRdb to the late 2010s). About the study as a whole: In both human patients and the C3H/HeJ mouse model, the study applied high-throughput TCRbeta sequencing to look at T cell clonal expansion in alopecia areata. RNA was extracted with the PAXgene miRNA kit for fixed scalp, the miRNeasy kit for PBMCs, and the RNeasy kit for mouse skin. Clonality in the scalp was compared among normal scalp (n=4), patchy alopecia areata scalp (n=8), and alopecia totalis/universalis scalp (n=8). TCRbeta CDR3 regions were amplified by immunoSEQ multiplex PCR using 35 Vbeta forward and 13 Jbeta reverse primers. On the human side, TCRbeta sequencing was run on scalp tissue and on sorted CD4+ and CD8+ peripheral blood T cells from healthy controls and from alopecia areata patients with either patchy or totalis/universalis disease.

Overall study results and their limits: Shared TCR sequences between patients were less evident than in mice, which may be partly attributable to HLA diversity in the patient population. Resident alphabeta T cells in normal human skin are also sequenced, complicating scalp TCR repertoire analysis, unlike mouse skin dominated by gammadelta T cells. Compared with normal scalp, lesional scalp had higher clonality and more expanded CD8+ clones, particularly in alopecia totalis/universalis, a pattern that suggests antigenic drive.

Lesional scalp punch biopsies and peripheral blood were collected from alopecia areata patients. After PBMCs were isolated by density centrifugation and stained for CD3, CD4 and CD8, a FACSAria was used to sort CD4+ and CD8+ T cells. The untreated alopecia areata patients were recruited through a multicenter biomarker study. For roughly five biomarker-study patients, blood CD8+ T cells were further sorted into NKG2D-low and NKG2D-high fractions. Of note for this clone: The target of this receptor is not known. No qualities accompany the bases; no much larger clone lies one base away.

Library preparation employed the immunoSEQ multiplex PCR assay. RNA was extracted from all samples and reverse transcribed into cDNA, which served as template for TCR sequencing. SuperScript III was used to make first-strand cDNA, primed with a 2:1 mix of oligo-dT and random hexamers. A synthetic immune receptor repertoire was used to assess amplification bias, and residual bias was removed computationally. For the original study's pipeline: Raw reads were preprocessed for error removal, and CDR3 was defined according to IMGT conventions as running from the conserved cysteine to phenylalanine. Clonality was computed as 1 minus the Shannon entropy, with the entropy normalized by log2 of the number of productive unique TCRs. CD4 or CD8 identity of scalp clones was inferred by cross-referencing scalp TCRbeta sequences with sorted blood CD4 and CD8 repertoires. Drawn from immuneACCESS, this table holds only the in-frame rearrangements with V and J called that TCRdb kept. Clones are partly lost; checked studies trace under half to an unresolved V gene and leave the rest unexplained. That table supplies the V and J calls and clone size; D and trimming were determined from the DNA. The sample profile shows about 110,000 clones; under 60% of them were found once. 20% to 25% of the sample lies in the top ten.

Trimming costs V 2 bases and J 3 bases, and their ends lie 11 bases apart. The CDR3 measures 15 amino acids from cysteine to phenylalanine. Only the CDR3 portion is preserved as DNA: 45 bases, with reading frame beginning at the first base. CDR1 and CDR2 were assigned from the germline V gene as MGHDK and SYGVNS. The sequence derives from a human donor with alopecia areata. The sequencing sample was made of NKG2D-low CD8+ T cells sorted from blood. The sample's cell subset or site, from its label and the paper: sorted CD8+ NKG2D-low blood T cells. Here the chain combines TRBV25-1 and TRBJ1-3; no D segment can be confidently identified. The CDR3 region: CASSENWSIGNTIYF. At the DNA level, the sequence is TGTGCCAGCAGTGAAAACTGGAGCATTGGAAACACCATATATTTT.